These 3 T cell receptor beta chains share one sample of origin, sequenced in a study of siplizumab effects on memory and regulatory T cells (dated by TCRdb to about 2019). Library method: the immunoSEQ multiplex PCR assay. The table comes from immuneACCESS by way of TCRdb, which keeps in-frame sequences with V and J called. Part of the clones is missing from these tables; in studies checked, under half for an unresolved V gene and the rest for unknown reasons. For this sample the table gives approximately 75,000 clones, of which 93% were detected only once. Of the sample, about 4.5% falls within the top ten clones. The sequencing sample was made of CD8+ T cells sorted from blood. These receptors were collected from a human donor in good health.

V usage is TRBV10-3 and J usage is TRBJ2-2; D remains unclear. Germline assignment: CDR1 ENHRY and CDR2 SYGVKD. This CDR3 comprises 17 residues. Trimming cost V 5 bases and J 4 bases, with 20 bases left between them. The CDR3 loop is CAISPIGRGWGTGELFF. CDR3 nucleotides: TGTGCCATCAGTCCCATTGGCCGTGGCTGGGGCACCGGGGAGCTGTTTTTT.

V is TRBV27 and J is TRBJ1-1, with 9 bases matching TRBD1. The CDR3 has 12 residues. V was pared by 5 bases and J by 9 bases, with 4 bases of the junction left unmatched. The germline V gene encodes CDR1 MNHEY and CDR2 SMNVEV (reference sequence). CDR3 nucleotides: TGTGCCAGCAGTCCAGGACAGGGGAAAGCTTTCTTT. Amino acid sequence: CASSPGQGKAFF.

The rearrangement links TRBV11-2 to TRBJ1-1; TRBD1 agrees at 7 bases. The CDR3 is 16 residues long. J gave up 5 bases and V 5 bases, and 14 bases lay outside the gene matches. The germline gives CDR1 SGHAT, CDR2 FQNNGV. CDR3 sequence reads: CASSLPRDSSLTEAFF. Here the CDR3 DNA reads TGTGCCAGCAGCCTTCCCCGGGACAGCTCTCTTACTGAAGCTTTCTTT.